Following are 29 T cell receptor beta chains from one sample sequenced in a study of blood T cell repertoires in COVID-19. Profiled with immunoSEQ multiplex PCR; TCRdb holds only in-frame clones, not every one. The sample consists of about 270,000 clones, approximately 90% of them appearing once. Material for sequencing was PBMCs or T cells enriched from blood (not recorded which). Receptors were obtained from a woman between 18 and 29 years old who had recovered from COVID-19.

The J gene is TRBJ2-1, the V gene TRBV10-3; possible D gene TRBD1, 5 bases. The CDR3 spans 15 residues. Per germline, CDR1 ENHRY and CDR2 SYGVKD. V was clipped by 9 bases and J by 5 bases, with 20 bases between them. The CDR3 coding sequence is TGTGCCATTCAGGGTTCCCAAAATCTAAACAATGAGCAGTTCTTC. Translation gives CAIQGSQNLNNEQFF.

This clone was seen just once. V is TRBV29-1 and J is TRBJ2-2; 7 bases match TRBD2. The J segment lost 4 bases and the V segment lost 7 bases, leaving 9 bases of the junction unmatched. Germline V gene sequence: CDR1 SQVTM, CDR2 ANQGSEA. CDR3 length equals 14 residues. The CDR3 spells CSGGASGGTGELFF. The DNA of the CDR3 is TGCAGCGGAGGTGCTAGCGGTGGCACCGGGGAGCTGTTTTTT.

This rearrangement joins TRBV4-1 to TRBJ2-1; D is undetermined. Trimming left V 0 bases short and J 9 bases short, with 9 bases between. This CDR3 is 13 amino acids long. CDR1 MGHRA and CDR2 YSYEKL come from the germline V gene. The CDR3 nucleotides are TGCGCCAGCAGCCAAGAAGCAACCGGTGAGCAGTTCTTC. Its translation is CASSQEATGEQFF.

This clone occurred once. This chain joins TRBV4-1 and TRBJ2-7; 7 positions match TRBD2. J lost 1 base, V lost 0 bases, and 6 bases had no gene match. This CDR3 is built from 16 residues. Germline V gives CDR1 MGHRA, CDR2 YSYEKL. DNA for the CDR3: TGCGCCAGCAGCCAAGAACCGGGAGGCGGTTCCTACGAGCAGTACTTC. Its translation is CASSQEPGGGSYEQYF.

The V call is TRBV28, the J call TRBJ1-2, with TRBD1 matching 7 bases. J was trimmed by 5 bases and V by 5 bases; bases with no gene match: 8. Per germline, CDR1 MDHEN and CDR2 SYDVKM. The CDR3 is 14 amino acids. This chain's CDR3 is CASSESQGDYGYTF. CDR3 DNA sequence: TGTGCCAGCAGTGAATCCCAGGGGGATTATGGCTACACCTTC.

The J gene is TRBJ1-2, the V gene TRBV2, with a tentative D call TRBD1 (6 bases). V gave up 3 bases and J gave up 2 bases, with 13 bases separating them. CDR1 and CDR2 from the germline V gene are SNHLY and FYNNEI. The CDR3 runs 15 residues. CDR3 residues: CASSDWDTLNYGYTF. DNA of the CDR3: TGTGCCAGCAGTGATTGGGACACCTTGAACTATGGCTACACCTTC.

The chain uses TRBV12-5 and TRBJ2-2; maybe TRBD2 (5 bases). The ends were cut back, 3 bases at V and 6 bases at J, with 14 bases in the middle. Germline-derived CDR1 and CDR2 are LGHNT and FRNRAP. CDR3 length: 15 residues. The DNA for the CDR3 is TGTGCTAGTGGTTTACCCCTCATGGAGGCCGGGGAGCTGTTTTTT. Protein product: CASGLPLMEAGELFF.

A single count supports this clone. The V call is TRBV7-8, the J call TRBJ1-1; TRBD1 matches at 12 bases. The CDR3 is made up of 16 amino acids. Losses at the gene ends were 5 bases for V and 8 bases for J; bases not matched to a gene: 12. Germline CDR1 SGHVS, CDR2 FQNEAQ. Written as DNA, the CDR3 is TGTGCCAGCAGCACCCGGGACAGGGGGCTCCTAACAGAAGCTTTCTTT. Translation: CASSTRDRGLLTEAFF.

The gene calls are TRBV19 and TRBJ1-3; 10 nucleotides line up with TRBD1. This CDR3 is built from 15 residues. J gave up 1 base and V 4 bases, and 1 base lay outside the gene matches. In germline, CDR1 is LNHDA, CDR2 SQIVND (reference sequence). CDR3 DNA: TGTGCCAGTAGTAGACAGGGGGCATCTGGAAACACCATATATTTT. Residues: CASSRQGASGNTIYF.

The chain couples TRBV5-4 to TRBJ1-2, with TRBD1 as a possible D gene (5 bases). The V end lost 4 bases, the J end lost 4 bases, and 17 bases lay between the germline ends. The CDR3 has 15 residues. Looked up from germline, CDR1 is SGHNT and CDR2 is YYREEE (reference sequence). The CDR3 DNA reads as TGTGCCAGCAGCGTTGGATCCCAGGGTCCCTATGGCTACACCTTC. This gives the protein CASSVGSQGPYGYTF.

This chain connects TRBV5-1 to TRBJ2-3, with TRBD1 identical over 8 bases. V lost 0 bases, J lost 2 bases, and 8 bases stayed unmatched. Germline CDR1 is SGHRS and CDR2 is YFSETQ. The CDR3 contains 17 residues. Here the CDR3 DNA reads TGCGCCAGCAGCTTGGTATGGGACAGGCCGACCACAGATACGCAGTATTTT. Residues: CASSLVWDRPTTDTQYF.

CDR3 loop: CASSVRGGNEQFF. The CDR3 bases are TGTGCCAGCAGCGTACGGGGAGGGAATGAGCAGTTCTTC. The chain has TRBV9 and TRBJ2-1; 7 nucleotides agree with TRBD2. V was clipped by 1 base and J by 7 bases; unmatched bases: 2. Germline V CDR1 and CDR2: SGDLS, YYNGEE. The CDR3 contains 13 residues.

The chain has TRBV5-6 and TRBJ1-2; TRBD1 agrees at 9 bases. V was pared by 4 bases and J by 4 bases, with 8 bases of the junction left unmatched. CDR3 length: 15 amino acids. CDR1 is SGHDT, CDR2 YYEEEE, per germline. The CDR3 bases are TGTGCCAGCAGCGCCTCGGGACAGGGCGTCTATGGCTACACCTTC. This gives the protein CASSASGQGVYGYTF.

V gene TRBV9 combines with J gene TRBJ1-1, with D uncertain. The CDR3 is made up of 14 amino acids. The germline V gene has CDR1 SGDLS and CDR2 YYNGEE. The V gene lost 0 bases and the J gene lost 4 bases, with 10 bases spanning the gap. The CDR3 sequence is CASSVAGGSTEAFF. In DNA form, the CDR3 reads TGTGCCAGCAGCGTAGCGGGAGGTAGCACTGAAGCTTTCTTT.

This chain uses TRBV18 with TRBJ1-2; D possibly corresponds to TRBD1 (5 bases). Germline assignment: CDR1 KGHSH and CDR2 LQKENI. Trimming took 3 bases from V and 4 from J, leaving 9 bases between them. This CDR3 contains 13 residues. CDR3 amino acids: CASSPPGFYGYTF. CDR3 DNA: TGTGCCAGCTCACCTCCAGGGTTCTATGGCTACACCTTC.

The rearrangement uses TRBV10-3 and TRBJ1-1; D not resolved. Per the germline V gene, CDR1 is ENHRY and CDR2 is SYGVKD. The CDR3 length is 11 residues. V was clipped by 6 bases and J by 6 bases, with 8 bases between them. The CDR3 sequence is CAIRRESEAFF. For the CDR3, the DNA is TGTGCCATCAGGAGGGAGTCTGAAGCTTTCTTT.

The rearrangement uses TRBV2 and TRBJ2-5; no firm D call. CDR3 length: 13 amino acids. The germline gives CDR1 SNHLY, CDR2 FYNNEI. Between the trimmed V and J ends, which lost 5 bases and 5 bases, there was a span of 12 bases. DNA of the CDR3: TGTGCCAGCAGTAAAACAGATGGGGAGACCCAGTACTTC. Translating it yields CASSKTDGETQYF. The variable domain in full, with the rest retrieved from reference TRBV2 and TRBJ2-5, is EPEVTQTPSHQVTQMGQEVILRCVPISNHLYFYWYRQILGQKVEFLVSFYNNEISEKSEIFDDQFSVERPDGSNFTLKIRSTKLEDSAMYFCASSKTDGETQYFGPGTRLLVL.

This chain's CDR3 is CSAQVLGYTF. DNA of the CDR3: TGCAGTGCTCAGGTACTCGGCTACACCTTC. The J gene is TRBJ1-2, the V gene TRBV20-1; unclear D gene. V lost 5 bases, J lost 8 bases, and 9 bases lay in between. Looked up from germline, CDR1 is DFQATT and CDR2 is SNEGSKA (reference sequence). The CDR3 totals 10 residues.

This clone was counted a single time. The chain joins TRBV11-3 to TRBJ1-6; 8 bases agree with TRBD1. J lost 8 bases, V lost 4 bases, and 7 bases had no gene match. The V gene's germline CDR1 is SGHNT and CDR2 YENEEA. This CDR3 comprises 15 residues. This CDR3 is CASSYPGTGDSPLHF. For the CDR3, the DNA is TGTGCCAGCAGCTACCCCGGGACAGGCGATTCACCCCTCCACTTT.

This rearrangement joins TRBV9 to TRBJ1-1; D possibly corresponds to TRBD1 (5 bases). Trimming shortened V by 4 bases and J by 3 bases, and 16 bases separated the two germline ends. Germline CDR1 is SGDLS and CDR2 is YYNGEE. The CDR3 is made up of 15 amino acids. The CDR3 region is CASSRGGLVDTEAFF. For the CDR3, the DNA is TGTGCCAGCAGCCGGGGGGGTTTAGTAGACACTGAAGCTTTCTTT.

The J gene is TRBJ2-7, the V gene TRBV12-3 or TRBV12-4; D remains unclear. V lost 2 bases and J lost 5, with 4 bases in between. The CDR3 extends over 11 amino acids. CDR3 bases: TGTGCCAGCAGTTTATTCAACGAGCAGTACTTC. Its translation is CASSLFNEQYF.

The chain carries TRBV11-2 and TRBJ1-2; the match to TRBD1 covers 7 bases. Germline CDR1 is SGHAT and CDR2 is FQNNGV. This CDR3 region has 14 residues. The J segment lost 5 bases and the V segment lost 1 base, leaving 4 bases of the junction unmatched. The CDR3 here is CASSLGQGGYGYTF. In nucleotides, the CDR3 is TGTGCCAGCAGCTTAGGCCAGGGGGGATATGGCTACACCTTC.

The CDR3 nucleotides are TGTGCCAGTACCCCCCGGACAGGGGTGGGACAAGAGACCCAGTACTTC. Translation: CASTPRTGVGQETQYF. The chain uses TRBV19 and TRBJ2-5, with 9 bases aligning to TRBD1. This CDR3 comprises 16 residues. Germline CDR1 reads LNHDA; CDR2 reads SQIVND (reference sequence). Trimming took 7 bases from V and 2 from J; bases not matched to a gene: 11.

The chain employs TRBV5-6 and TRBJ2-2, with 12 bases identical to TRBD2. The CDR3 loop spans 15 amino acids. Losses at the gene ends were 3 bases for V and 4 bases for J; bases not matched to a gene: 1. The V gene's germline CDR1 is SGHDT and CDR2 YYEEEE. This CDR3 reads CASSWTSGATGELFF. The CDR3, as DNA: TGTGCCAGCAGCTGGACTAGCGGGGCCACCGGGGAGCTGTTTTTT.

This clone was recorded only once. Here the CDR3 reads CASSWGQGQMNTEAFF. CDR3 sequence (DNA): TGTGCCAGCAGCTGGGGACAGGGTCAAATGAACACTGAAGCTTTCTTT. This chain links TRBV2 with TRBJ1-1; 9 bases align to TRBD1. V was clipped by 6 bases and J by 0 bases; unmatched bases: 8. CDR1 SNHLY and CDR2 FYNNEI come from the germline V gene. The CDR3 runs 16 residues.

The V gene is TRBV6-5, the J gene TRBJ2-1; 8 nucleotides align to TRBD2. Germline V lookup: CDR1 MNHEY, CDR2 SVGAGI. There are 13 residues in the CDR3. With 4 bases clipped from V and 9 bases from J, the junction kept 5 bases outside the gene matches. The CDR3 reads CASSSFAGGEQFF. The CDR3 region has the DNA TGTGCCAGCAGTTCGTTCGCGGGAGGTGAGCAGTTCTTC.

The rearrangement links TRBV4-2 to TRBJ1-2; D remains unclear. This CDR3 contains 15 residues. Germline CDR1 is LGHNA and CDR2 is YNFKEQ. Between the trimmed V and J ends, which lost 0 bases and 1 base, there was a span of 9 bases. CDR3 sequence reads: CASSQELAINYGYTF. CDR3 sequence (DNA): TGTGCCAGCAGCCAAGAGTTAGCGATTAACTATGGCTACACCTTC.

In this sample, this clone turned up once. The DNA of the CDR3 is TGTGCCAGCAGCCCTGGACAGGGCTACGAGCAGTACTTC. It is translated as CASSPGQGYEQYF. The chain has TRBV28 and TRBJ2-7, with 8 bases fitting TRBD1. CDR3 size: 13 residues. The V gene's germline CDR1 is MDHEN and CDR2 SYDVKM. The V gene end was trimmed by 6 bases and the J gene end by 3 bases; junction bases not matched to a gene: 4.

The J gene is TRBJ2-1, the V gene TRBV19; 11 bases line up with TRBD2. V lost 7 bases and J lost 9; bases outside the gene matches: 8. The CDR3 extends over 14 amino acids. Germline CDR1 is LNHDA and CDR2 is SQIVND (reference sequence). CDR3 in amino acids: CASKGSGGASEQFF. The CDR3 DNA reads TGTGCCAGTAAGGGTAGCGGGGGGGCAAGTGAGCAGTTCTTC.